Shown below are 20 T cell receptor beta chains from a single sample sequenced in a study of blood T cell repertoires in COVID-19. Repertoires were generated with immunoSEQ multiplex PCR, while TCRdb's copy carries only in-frame clones and drops some. The sample records around 100,000 clones, approximately 88% being singletons. The sequencing input was peripheral blood. All receptors derive from a man older than 75 with acute or convalescent COVID-19.

The rearrangement joins TRBV5-1 to TRBJ2-3, with D perhaps TRBD1 (5 bases). The ends were cut back, 0 bases at V and 2 bases at J, with 13 bases in the middle. The CDR3 spans 16 residues. Germline CDR1 and CDR2: SGHRS and YFSETQ. This chain's CDR3 is CASSLGGREATDTQYF. In DNA, the CDR3 is TGCGCCAGCAGCTTGGGGGGCAGAGAAGCCACAGATACGCAGTATTTT.

The chain couples TRBV6-1 to TRBJ2-7, with 8 bases lining up with TRBD1. The ends lost 0 bases at V and 2 bases at J; junction bases unmatched: 9. CDR3 length: 17 amino acids. The germline gives CDR1 MNHNS, CDR2 SASEGT. CDR3 in amino acids: CASSEAFRTGYTYEQYF. CDR3 sequence (DNA): TGTGCCAGCAGTGAAGCTTTCCGGACAGGGTATACCTACGAGCAGTACTTC.

This clone was seen a few times. The chain uses TRBV11-2 and TRBJ2-2, with 10 bases matching TRBD2. This CDR3 is 16 amino acids long. The germline V gene encodes CDR1 SGHAT and CDR2 FQNNGV. J lost 6 bases, V lost 1 base, and 5 bases had no gene match. CDR3 nucleotides: TGTGCCAGCAGCTTAGCGGCTAGCGGGAGTTCCGGGGAGCTGTTTTTT. It translates to CASSLAASGSSGELFF. Complete variable domain (other parts from reference TRBV11-2 and TRBJ2-2): EAGVAQSPRYKIIEKRQSVAFWCNPISGHATLYWYQQILGQGPKLLIQFQNNGVVDDSQLPKDRFSAERLKGVDSTLKIQPAKLEDSAVYLCASSLAASGSSGELFFGEGSRLTVL.

The rearrangement links TRBV29-1 to TRBJ2-3; tentative D call: TRBD2 (6 bases). The ends were cut back, 4 bases at V and 3 bases at J, with 17 bases in the middle. Looked up from germline, CDR1 is SQVTM and CDR2 is ANQGSEA. CDR3 length equals 15 residues. CDR3 bases: TGCAGCGTTGCCATGTGGGCGGGGATTACAGATACGCAGTATTTT. Translated: CSVAMWAGITDTQYF.

V gene TRBV9 combines with J gene TRBJ1-1, with D possibly TRBD1 on 6 matching bases. This CDR3 region has 14 residues. Germline V gene sequence: CDR1 SGDLS, CDR2 YYNGEE. V was pared by 3 bases and J by 2 bases, with 11 bases between. The CDR3 DNA follows: TGTGCCAGCAGCGAGGGACACTTTAACACTGAAGCTTTCTTT. The encoded protein is CASSEGHFNTEAFF.

The V call is TRBV10-3, the J call TRBJ2-3; D not resolved. Trimming shortened V by 5 bases and J by 3 bases, and 12 bases separated the two germline ends. Germline V gene data show CDR1 as ENHRY and CDR2 as SYGVKD. The CDR3 consists of 14 residues. The DNA for the CDR3 is TGTGCCATCAGTCTAGGAAGCACGACAGATACGCAGTATTTT. This gives the protein CAISLGSTTDTQYF.

This clone has a single count. The chain has TRBV10-3 and TRBJ2-3; 9 positions match TRBD1. The CDR3 has 16 amino acids. CDR1 is ENHRY and CDR2 is SYGVKD in the germline V gene. The junction had 8 bases not matched to a gene; V was cut back by 6 bases and J by 1 base. This chain's CDR3 is CAIRGTGSIGTDTQYF. CDR3 in DNA: TGTGCCATCAGGGGGACAGGGAGTATAGGCACAGATACGCAGTATTTT.

This clone was seen more than once but under ten times. This chain links TRBV5-4 with TRBJ1-6; 7 nucleotides match TRBD1. The CDR3 runs 15 residues. Germline CDR1 reads SGHNT; CDR2 reads YYREEE (reference sequence). V gave up 3 bases and J gave up 8 bases; unmatched junction bases: 8. CDR3 sequence reads: CASSYRAGGDSPLHF. The CDR3 coding sequence is TGTGCCAGCAGCTACCGGGCAGGGGGTGATTCACCCCTCCACTTT.

J is TRBJ2-3 and V is TRBV6-4; 8 nucleotides match TRBD2. V lost 4 bases, J lost 2 bases, and 8 bases stayed unmatched. The CDR3 is made up of 16 amino acids. Germline loops: CDR1 MRHNA, CDR2 SNTAGT. CDR3 sequence reads: CASSVGTGGNTDTQYF. DNA of the CDR3: TGTGCCAGCAGTGTGGGCACGGGAGGGAACACAGATACGCAGTATTTT.

The rearrangement uses TRBV21-1 and TRBJ2-7; the DNA was not used to check the table's D call, TRBD2. TRBV21-1 is given as a pseudogene. This CDR3 spans 16 amino acids. This CDR3 is CASSAPKAGDPYEQYF. The CDR3 bases are TGTGCCAGCAGCGCCCCCAAAGCGGGTGATCCCTACGAGCAGTACTTC.

This clone was counted a single time. The CDR3 DNA follows: TGTGCCAGCAGCCTCGGGACACCGGACGTTTTCACCATATATTTT. Its translation: CASSLGTPDVFTIYF. The gene calls are TRBV16 and TRBJ1-3, with a weak D call TRBD1 (6 bases). The CDR3 totals 15 residues. Trimming cost V 4 bases and J 9 bases, with 19 bases left between them. Germline V CDR1 and CDR2: KGHSY, FQNENV. Variable domain in full (rest from reference TRBV16 and TRBJ1-3): GEEVAQTPKHLVRGEGQKAKLYCAPIKGHSYVFWYQQVLKNEFKFLISFQNENVFDETGMPKERFSAKCLPNSPCSLEIQATKLEDSAVYFCASSLGTPDVFTIYFGEGSWLTVV.

The CDR3 DNA follows: TGTGCCAGCAGCCAAGGACAGAACCATGCCACACCCCTCCACTTT. It is translated as CASSQGQNHATPLHF. V usage is TRBV3-1 (or the pseudogene TRBV3-2) and J usage is TRBJ1-6, with D perhaps TRBD1 (5 bases). Germline lookup yields CDR1 LGHDT and CDR2 YNNKEL (reference sequence). V was pared by 1 base and J by 11 bases, with 15 bases between. This CDR3 spans 15 amino acids.

V and J are TRBV7-9 and TRBJ1-1, with 7 bases fitting TRBD1. This CDR3 has 12 amino acids. Germline loops: CDR1 SEHNR, CDR2 FQNEAQ (reference sequence). The J segment lost 10 bases and the V segment lost 1 base, leaving 3 bases of the junction unmatched. Here the CDR3 DNA reads TGTGCCAGCAGCTTAGAGGACAGGCGAGCTTTCTTT. Translation: CASSLEDRRAFF.

The genes are TRBV11-2 and TRBJ1-4, with D possibly TRBD1 on 5 matching bases. Trimming cost V 5 bases and J 7 bases, with 17 bases left between them. Germline-derived CDR1 and CDR2 are SGHAT and FQNNGV. The CDR3 runs to 15 residues. CDR3: CASSPTQDPLEKLFF. For the CDR3, the DNA is TGTGCCAGCAGCCCCACACAGGACCCACTTGAAAAACTGTTTTTT. The whole variable domain, filled in from reference TRBV11-2 and TRBJ1-4, reads EAGVAQSPRYKIIEKRQSVAFWCNPISGHATLYWYQQILGQGPKLLIQFQNNGVVDDSQLPKDRFSAERLKGVDSTLKIQPAKLEDSAVYLCASSPTQDPLEKLFFGSGTQLSVL.

This sequence joins TRBV25-1 and TRBJ1-1; tentatively, D is TRBD1 (6 bases). This CDR3 has 14 amino acids. Germline V gene data show CDR1 as MGHDK and CDR2 as SYGVNS. Between the trimmed V and J ends, which lost 3 bases and 3 bases, there was a span of 11 bases. The CDR3 DNA reads TGTGCCAGCAGTGAGCAGGGGCGGTACACTGAAGCTTTCTTT. Translated, it gives CASSEQGRYTEAFF.

The V and J genes are TRBV19 and TRBJ2-6, with TRBD1 identical over 7 bases. Germline loops: CDR1 LNHDA, CDR2 SQIVND (reference sequence). This CDR3 region has 18 residues. The V gene end was trimmed by 6 bases and the J gene end by 1 base; junction bases not matched to a gene: 12. The CDR3 DNA follows: TGTGCCAGTAGGGACGACAGGGTAGTTGGGTCTGGGGCCAACGTCCTGACTTTC. The encoded protein is CASRDDRVVGSGANVLTF.

V gene TRBV9 combines with J gene TRBJ1-1; 7 nucleotides align to TRBD1. This CDR3 has 15 residues. Germline CDR1 reads SGDLS; CDR2 reads YYNGEE. The ends lost 9 bases at V and 0 bases at J; junction bases unmatched: 11. The CDR3 protein is CATVPGQSMNTEAFF. The CDR3 DNA is TGTGCCACCGTCCCGGGACAGTCCATGAACACTGAAGCTTTCTTT.

The chain carries TRBV6-2 or TRBV6-3 and TRBJ2-7; D gene uncertain. The CDR3 contains 15 residues. Germline CDR1 MNHEY, CDR2 SVGEGT. V shed 5 bases and J shed 0 bases, with 14 bases lying between them. The CDR3 DNA reads as TGTGCCAGCAGTGGGTCGCGGCAGAGCTCCTACGAGCAGTACTTC. This codes for CASSGSRQSSYEQYF.

The chain is built from TRBV27 and TRBJ1-1, with D possibly matching TRBD1 (6 bases). The germline V gene encodes CDR1 MNHEY and CDR2 SMNVEV (reference sequence). This CDR3 has 15 amino acids. Deletions cut 6 bases from V and 0 bases from J, with 14 bases between. CDR3 DNA sequence: TGTGCCAGCAGAGGGGGGGTCCCTTTGAACACTGAAGCTTTCTTT. The encoded protein is CASRGGVPLNTEAFF.

This clone turned up a few times. The chain employs TRBV15 and TRBJ2-5; D is possibly TRBD2 (6 bases). This CDR3 contains 15 residues. Germline V CDR1 and CDR2: LNHNV, YYDKDF (reference sequence). The V gene lost 1 base and the J gene lost 5 bases, with 14 bases spanning the gap. The CDR3: CATSRGGDFWETQYF. In nucleotides, the CDR3 is TGTGCCACCAGCAGAGGAGGGGACTTTTGGGAGACCCAGTACTTC.